Presented here are 7 T cell receptor beta chains from one specimen sequenced in a study of cytomegalovirus exposure and HLA in healthy donors. Primers: 60 Vbeta forward and 13 Jbeta reverse. This table comes from immunoSEQ multiplex PCR, and its TCRdb copy is limited to in-frame clones, with some not included. The repertoire includes about 200,000 clones, 70% to 80% of them detected once, and 3.5% to 5% sits in the top ten. The source material was PBMCs. These receptors originate from a woman in her twenties or thirties in good health and CMV-seropositive.

The gene calls are TRBV7-6 and TRBJ2-3; 7 bases fit TRBD2. Germline V gives CDR1 SGHVS, CDR2 FNYEAQ. The CDR3 runs 18 residues. J gave up 5 bases and V 0 bases, and 14 bases lay outside the gene matches. CDR3 protein: CASSLAPRRLAKEDTQYF. CDR3 DNA: TGTGCCAGCAGCTTAGCCCCTAGGAGACTAGCTAAAGAAGATACGCAGTATTTT.

The V call is TRBV29-1, the J call TRBJ2-7; perhaps TRBD1 as D (6 bases). Germline V gives CDR1 SQVTM, CDR2 ANQGSEA. Trimming left V 0 bases short and J 3 bases short, with 30 bases between. This CDR3 is built from 20 residues. CDR3 region: CSVEERGIQVHRDKYYEQYF. CDR3 nucleotide sequence: TGCAGCGTTGAAGAGCGTGGGATTCAAGTACACCGGGACAAATACTACGAGCAGTACTTC.

The chain couples TRBV29-1 to TRBJ2-5; tentatively, D is TRBD1 (5 bases). The germline CDR1 and CDR2 sequences are SQVTM and ANQGSEA. CDR3 length: 14 amino acids. Trimming cost V 0 bases and J 3 bases, with 11 bases left between them. The CDR3 here is CSVEDSGQEETQYF. CDR3 DNA sequence: TGCAGCGTTGAAGATTCAGGGCAGGAAGAGACCCAGTACTTC.

This rearrangement joins TRBV19 to TRBJ2-7; 7 bases fit TRBD1. The junction had 5 bases not matched to a gene; V was cut back by 5 bases and J by 1 base. Per the germline V gene, CDR1 is LNHDA and CDR2 is SQIVND (reference sequence). This CDR3 comprises 14 residues. The CDR3 DNA follows: TGTGCCAGTAGTGTCCCAGGGGGTTCCTACGAGCAGTACTTC. Protein sequence: CASSVPGGSYEQYF.

The chain uses TRBV5-4 and TRBJ2-5; 12 nucleotides match TRBD1. With 0 bases clipped from V and 4 bases from J, the junction kept 4 bases outside the gene matches. Germline CDR1 reads SGHNT; CDR2 reads YYREEE (reference sequence). This CDR3 has 16 residues. CDR3 amino acids: CASSLAGTGGVETQYF. DNA for the CDR3: TGTGCCAGCAGCTTGGCCGGGACAGGGGGCGTAGAGACCCAGTACTTC.

This sequence joins TRBV6-5 and TRBJ2-1, with 7 bases identical to TRBD1. The germline CDR1 and CDR2 sequences are MNHEY and SVGAGI. With V trimmed by 9 bases and J by 0 bases, 8 bases remained unmatched. The CDR3 is 15 residues long. The CDR3 region is CASSRTGGSYNEQFF. For the CDR3, the DNA is TGTGCCAGTTCTCGGACAGGAGGCTCCTACAATGAGCAGTTCTTC.

In its sample, this clone was seen a few times. This rearrangement joins TRBV4-1 to TRBJ2-1; TRBD2 matches at 10 bases. The CDR3 runs 15 residues. Germline CDR1 and CDR2: MGHRA and YSYEKL. J gave up 12 bases and V 2 bases, and 10 bases lay outside the gene matches. In nucleotides, the CDR3 is TGCGCCAGCAGCCAACAAGCGGGGGGGAAACTCGCGCAGTTCTTC. Translation gives CASSQQAGGKLAQFF.